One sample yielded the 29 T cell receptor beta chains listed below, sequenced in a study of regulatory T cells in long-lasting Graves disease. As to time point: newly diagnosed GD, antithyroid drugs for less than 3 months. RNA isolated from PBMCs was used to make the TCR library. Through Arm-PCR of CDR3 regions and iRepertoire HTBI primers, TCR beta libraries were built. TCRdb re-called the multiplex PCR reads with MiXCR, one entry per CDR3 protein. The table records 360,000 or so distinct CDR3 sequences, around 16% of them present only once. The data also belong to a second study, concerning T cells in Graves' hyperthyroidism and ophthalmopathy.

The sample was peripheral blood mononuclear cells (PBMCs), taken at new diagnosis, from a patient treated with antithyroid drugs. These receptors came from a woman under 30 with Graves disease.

CDR3 protein: CATTDRGSGELFF. The CDR3 DNA sequence: TGTGCCACAACCGACAGGGGGTCCGGGGAGCTGTTTTTT. This sequence joins TRBV24-1 and TRBJ2-2, with 9 bases identical to TRBD1. Per the germline V gene, CDR1 is KGHDR and CDR2 is SFDVKD. Trimming removed 10 bases from V and 6 bases from J; junction bases left unmatched: 5. The CDR3 runs to 13 residues.

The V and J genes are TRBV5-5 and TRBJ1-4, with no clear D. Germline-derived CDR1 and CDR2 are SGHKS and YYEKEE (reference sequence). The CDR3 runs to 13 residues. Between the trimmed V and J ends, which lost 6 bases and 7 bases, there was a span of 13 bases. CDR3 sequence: CASMGMAGEKLFF. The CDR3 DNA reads TGTGCCAGCATGGGCATGGCGGGTGAAAAACTGTTTTTT. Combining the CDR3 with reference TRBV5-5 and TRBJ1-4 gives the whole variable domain DAGVTQSPTHLIKTRGQQVTLRCSPISGHKSVSWYQQVLGQGPQFIFQYYEKEERGRGNFPDRFSARQFPNYSSELNVNALLLGDSALYLCASMGMAGEKLFFGSGTQLSVL.

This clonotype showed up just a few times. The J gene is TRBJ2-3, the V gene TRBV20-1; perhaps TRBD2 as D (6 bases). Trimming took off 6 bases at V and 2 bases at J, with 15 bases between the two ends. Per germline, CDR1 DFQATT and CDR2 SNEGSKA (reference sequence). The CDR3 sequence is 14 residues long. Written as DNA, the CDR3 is TGCAGTGCCCCGACTAGTTTTGTCACAGATACGCAGTATTTT. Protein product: CSAPTSFVTDTQYF.

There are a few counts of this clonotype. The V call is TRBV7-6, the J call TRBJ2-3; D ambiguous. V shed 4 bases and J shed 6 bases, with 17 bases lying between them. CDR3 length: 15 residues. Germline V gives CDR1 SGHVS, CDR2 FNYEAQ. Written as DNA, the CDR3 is TGTGCCAGCAGCTCGGCCCACTTCGCCGCCGATACGCAGTATTTT. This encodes CASSSAHFAADTQYF.

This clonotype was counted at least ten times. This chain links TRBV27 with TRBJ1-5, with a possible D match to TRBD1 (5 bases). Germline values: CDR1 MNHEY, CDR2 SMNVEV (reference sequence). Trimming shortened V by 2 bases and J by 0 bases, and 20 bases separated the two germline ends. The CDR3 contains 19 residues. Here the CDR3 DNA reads TGTGCCAGCAGTTTAAAGTCTCCCGACAGTAAGTTTAGCAATCAGCCCCAGCATTTT. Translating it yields CASSLKSPDSKFSNQPQHF.

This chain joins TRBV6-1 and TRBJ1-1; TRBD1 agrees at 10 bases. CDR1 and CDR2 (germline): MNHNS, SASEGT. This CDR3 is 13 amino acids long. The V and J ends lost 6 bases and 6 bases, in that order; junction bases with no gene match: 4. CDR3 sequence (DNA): TGTGCCAGCAGGAAAGGGACAGGGGCTGAAGCTTTCTTT. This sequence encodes CASRKGTGAEAFF.

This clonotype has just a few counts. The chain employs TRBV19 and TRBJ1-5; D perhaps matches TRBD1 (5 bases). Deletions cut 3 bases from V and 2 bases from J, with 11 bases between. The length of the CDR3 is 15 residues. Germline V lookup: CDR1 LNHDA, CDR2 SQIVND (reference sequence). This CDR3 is CASSIGAARNQPQHF. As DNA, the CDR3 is TGTGCCAGTAGTATTGGGGCAGCACGCAATCAGCCCCAGCATTTT.

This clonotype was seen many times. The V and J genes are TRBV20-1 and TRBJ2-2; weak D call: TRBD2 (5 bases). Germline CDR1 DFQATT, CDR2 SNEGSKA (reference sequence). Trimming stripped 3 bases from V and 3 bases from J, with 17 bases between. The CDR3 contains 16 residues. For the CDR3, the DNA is TGCAGTGCTAGGGATGGGAGCAACTTACACACCGGGGAGCTGTTTTTT. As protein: CSARDGSNLHTGELFF.

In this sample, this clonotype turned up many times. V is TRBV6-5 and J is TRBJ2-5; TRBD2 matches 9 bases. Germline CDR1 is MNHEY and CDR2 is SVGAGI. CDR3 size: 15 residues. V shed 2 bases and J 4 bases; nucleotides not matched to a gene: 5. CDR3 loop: CASSYVSSGAETQYF. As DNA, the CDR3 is TGTGCCAGCAGTTACGTCTCTAGCGGGGCAGAGACCCAGTACTTC.

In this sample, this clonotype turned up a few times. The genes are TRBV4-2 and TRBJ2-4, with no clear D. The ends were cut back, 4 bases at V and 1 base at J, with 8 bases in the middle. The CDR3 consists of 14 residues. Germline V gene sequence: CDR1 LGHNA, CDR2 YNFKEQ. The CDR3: CASSLLYAKNIQYF. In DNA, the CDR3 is TGTGCCAGCAGCCTCTTGTACGCCAAAAACATTCAGTACTTC.

The CDR3 bases are TGTGCCAGCAGTCCAGCTAACTATGGCTACACCTTC. Translation gives CASSPANYGYTF. The chain recombines TRBV6-1 with TRBJ1-2, with unresolved D. CDR3 length: 12 residues. Germline-derived CDR1 and CDR2 are MNHNS and SASEGT. Trimming removed 5 bases from V and 0 bases from J, with 4 bases in between.

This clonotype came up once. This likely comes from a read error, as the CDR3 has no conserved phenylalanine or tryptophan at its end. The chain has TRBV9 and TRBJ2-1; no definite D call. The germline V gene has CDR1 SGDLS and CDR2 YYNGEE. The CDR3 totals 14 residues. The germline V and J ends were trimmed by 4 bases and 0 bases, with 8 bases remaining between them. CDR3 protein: CASSPRSSYNEQFI. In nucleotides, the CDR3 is TGTGCCAGCAGCCCCAGGAGCTCCTACAATGAGCAGTTCATC.

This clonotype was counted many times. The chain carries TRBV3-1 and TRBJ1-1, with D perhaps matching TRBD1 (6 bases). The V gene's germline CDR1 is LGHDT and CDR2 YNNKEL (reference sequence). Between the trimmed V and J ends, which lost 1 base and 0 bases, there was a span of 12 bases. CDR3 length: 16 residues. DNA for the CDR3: TGTGCCAGCAGCCAAGCCCCGACAGGTTTGAACACTGAAGCTTTCTTT. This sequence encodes CASSQAPTGLNTEAFF.

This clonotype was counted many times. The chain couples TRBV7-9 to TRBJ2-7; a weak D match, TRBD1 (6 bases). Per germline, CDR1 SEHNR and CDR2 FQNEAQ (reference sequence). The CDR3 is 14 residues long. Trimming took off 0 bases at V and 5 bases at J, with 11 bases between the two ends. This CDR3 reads CASSLARQVDEQYF. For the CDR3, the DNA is TGTGCCAGCAGCTTAGCGCGACAGGTTGACGAGCAGTACTTC.

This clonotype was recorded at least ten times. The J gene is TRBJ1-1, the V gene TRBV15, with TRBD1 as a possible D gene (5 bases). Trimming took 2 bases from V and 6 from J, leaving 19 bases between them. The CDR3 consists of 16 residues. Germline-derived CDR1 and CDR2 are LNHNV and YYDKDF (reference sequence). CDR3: CATSRTSGIRGSEAFF. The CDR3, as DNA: TGTGCCACCAGCAGAACGTCAGGGATTAGAGGTTCTGAAGCTTTCTTT.

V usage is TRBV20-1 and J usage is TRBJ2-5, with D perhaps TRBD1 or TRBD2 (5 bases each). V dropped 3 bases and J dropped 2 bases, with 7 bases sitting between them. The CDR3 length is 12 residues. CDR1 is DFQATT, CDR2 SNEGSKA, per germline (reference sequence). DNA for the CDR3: TGCAGTGCTAGCGGGGCTCAAGAGACCCAGTACTTC. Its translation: CSASGAQETQYF.

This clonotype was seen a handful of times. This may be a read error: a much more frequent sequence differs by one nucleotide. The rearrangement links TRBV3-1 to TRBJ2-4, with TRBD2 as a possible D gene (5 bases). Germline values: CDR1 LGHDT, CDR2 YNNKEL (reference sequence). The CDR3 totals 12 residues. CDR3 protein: CASNQVRDIQYF. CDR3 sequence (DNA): TGTGCCAGCAACCAAGTGCGGGACATTCAGTACTTC.

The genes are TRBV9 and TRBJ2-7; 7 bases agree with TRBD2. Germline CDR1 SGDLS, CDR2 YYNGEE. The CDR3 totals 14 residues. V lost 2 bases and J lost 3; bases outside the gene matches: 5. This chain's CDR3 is CASSVQGGNYEQYF. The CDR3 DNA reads TGTGCCAGCAGCGTCCAGGGAGGGAACTACGAGCAGTACTTC. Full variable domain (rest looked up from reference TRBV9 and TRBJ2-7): DSGVTQTPKHLITATGQRVTLRCSPRSGDLSVYWYQQSLDQGLQFLIQYYNGEERAKGNILERFSAQQFPDLHSELNLSSLELGDSALYFCASSVQGGNYEQYFGPGTRLTVT.

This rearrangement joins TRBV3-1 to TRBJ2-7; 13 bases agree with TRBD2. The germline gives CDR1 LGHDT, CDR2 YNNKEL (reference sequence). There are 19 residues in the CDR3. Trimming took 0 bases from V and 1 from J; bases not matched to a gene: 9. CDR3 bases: TGTGCCAGCAGCCAAGAGCTCCGGGGACTAGCGGGAAAATCCTACGAGCAGTACTTC. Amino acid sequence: CASSQELRGLAGKSYEQYF.

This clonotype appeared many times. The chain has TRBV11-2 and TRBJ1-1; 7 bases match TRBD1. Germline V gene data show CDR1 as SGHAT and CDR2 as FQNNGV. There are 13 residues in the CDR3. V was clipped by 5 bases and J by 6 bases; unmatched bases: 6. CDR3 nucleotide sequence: TGTGCCAGCAGCCCTCAGGGGGTCGCTGAAGCTTTCTTT. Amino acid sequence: CASSPQGVAEAFF.

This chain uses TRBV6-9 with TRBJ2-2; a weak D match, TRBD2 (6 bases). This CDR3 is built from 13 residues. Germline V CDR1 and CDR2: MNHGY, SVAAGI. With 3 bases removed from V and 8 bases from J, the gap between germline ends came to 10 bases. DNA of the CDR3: TGTGCCAGCAGTTACGGCGGGAAAGGGGAGCTGTTTTTT. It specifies CASSYGGKGELFF.

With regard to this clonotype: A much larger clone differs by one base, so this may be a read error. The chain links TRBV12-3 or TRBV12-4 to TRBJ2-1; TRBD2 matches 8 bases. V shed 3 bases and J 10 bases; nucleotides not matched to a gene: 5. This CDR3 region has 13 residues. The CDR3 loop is CASSLASGREQFF. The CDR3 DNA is TGTGCCAGCAGTTTGGCTAGCGGGCGGGAGCAGTTCTTC.

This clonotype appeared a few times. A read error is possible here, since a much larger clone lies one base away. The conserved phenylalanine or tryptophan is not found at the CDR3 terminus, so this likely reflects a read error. The CDR3 nucleotides read TGCGCCAGCAGCGAAGACCGCGACAGGGCTCAAGATACGCAGTATTCT. Its protein product is CASSEDRDRAQDTQYS. This chain links TRBV5-1 with TRBJ2-3; 7 nucleotides match TRBD1. The CDR3 length is 16 residues. V lost 4 bases and J lost 5; bases outside the gene matches: 13. Germline V gives CDR1 SGHRS, CDR2 YFSETQ.

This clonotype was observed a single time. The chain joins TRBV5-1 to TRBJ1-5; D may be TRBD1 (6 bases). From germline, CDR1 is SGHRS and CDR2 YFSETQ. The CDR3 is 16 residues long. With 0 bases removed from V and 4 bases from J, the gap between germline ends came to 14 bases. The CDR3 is CASSLAGRGGNQPQHF. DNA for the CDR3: TGCGCCAGCAGCTTGGCCGGCAGGGGAGGAAATCAGCCCCAGCATTTT.

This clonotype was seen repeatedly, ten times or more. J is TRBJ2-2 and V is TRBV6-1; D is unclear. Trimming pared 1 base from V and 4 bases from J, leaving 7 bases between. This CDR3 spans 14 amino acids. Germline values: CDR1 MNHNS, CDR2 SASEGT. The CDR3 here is CASSEGTPTGELFF. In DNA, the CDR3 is TGTGCCAGCAGTGAAGGGACCCCCACCGGGGAGCTGTTTTTT.

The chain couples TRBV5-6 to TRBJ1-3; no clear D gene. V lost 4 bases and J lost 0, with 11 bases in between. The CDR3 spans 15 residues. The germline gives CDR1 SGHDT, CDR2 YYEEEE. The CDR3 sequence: CASSKPHGSGNTIYF. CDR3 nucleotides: TGTGCCAGCAGCAAACCCCACGGCTCTGGAAACACCATATATTTT.

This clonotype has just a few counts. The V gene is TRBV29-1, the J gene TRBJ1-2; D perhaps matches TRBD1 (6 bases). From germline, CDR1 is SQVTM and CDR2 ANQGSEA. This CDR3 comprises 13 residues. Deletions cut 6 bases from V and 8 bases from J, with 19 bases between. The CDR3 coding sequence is TGCAGCGTCAGGTCGGGCGGGGGGCACGGCTACACCTTC. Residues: CSVRSGGGHGYTF.

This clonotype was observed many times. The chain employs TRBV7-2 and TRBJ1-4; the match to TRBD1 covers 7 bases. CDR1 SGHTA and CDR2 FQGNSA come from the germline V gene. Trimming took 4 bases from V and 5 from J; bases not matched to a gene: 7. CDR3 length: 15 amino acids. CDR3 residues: CASSSGAGGNEKLFF. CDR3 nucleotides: TGTGCCAGCAGCTCGGGGGCAGGGGGAAATGAAAAACTGTTTTTT.

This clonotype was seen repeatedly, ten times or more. The DNA of the CDR3 is TGTGCCAGCAGCTTCTTGGGCAATCAGCCCCAGCATTTT. This translates into CASSFLGNQPQHF. This chain uses TRBV7-2 with TRBJ1-5, with unresolved D. V dropped 3 bases and J dropped 2 bases, with 5 bases sitting between them. Germline assignment: CDR1 SGHTA and CDR2 FQGNSA. The CDR3 runs 13 residues.